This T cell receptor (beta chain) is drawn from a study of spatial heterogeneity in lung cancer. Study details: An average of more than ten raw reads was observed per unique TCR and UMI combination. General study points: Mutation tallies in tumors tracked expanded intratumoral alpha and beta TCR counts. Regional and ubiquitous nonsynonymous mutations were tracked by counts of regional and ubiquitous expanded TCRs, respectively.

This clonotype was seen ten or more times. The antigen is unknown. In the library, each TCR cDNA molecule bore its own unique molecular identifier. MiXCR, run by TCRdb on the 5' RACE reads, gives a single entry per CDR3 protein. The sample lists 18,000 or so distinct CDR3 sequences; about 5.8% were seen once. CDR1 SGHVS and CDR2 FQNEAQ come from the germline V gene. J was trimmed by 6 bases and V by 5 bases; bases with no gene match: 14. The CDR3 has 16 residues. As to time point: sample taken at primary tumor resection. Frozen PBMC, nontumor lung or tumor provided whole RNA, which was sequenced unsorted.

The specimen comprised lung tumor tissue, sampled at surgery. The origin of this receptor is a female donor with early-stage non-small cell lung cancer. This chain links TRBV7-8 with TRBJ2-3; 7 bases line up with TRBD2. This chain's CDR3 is CASSPPTSRPRDTQYF. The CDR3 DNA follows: TGTGCCAGCAGCCCCCCGACTAGCCGCCCCCGGGATACGCAGTATTTT.